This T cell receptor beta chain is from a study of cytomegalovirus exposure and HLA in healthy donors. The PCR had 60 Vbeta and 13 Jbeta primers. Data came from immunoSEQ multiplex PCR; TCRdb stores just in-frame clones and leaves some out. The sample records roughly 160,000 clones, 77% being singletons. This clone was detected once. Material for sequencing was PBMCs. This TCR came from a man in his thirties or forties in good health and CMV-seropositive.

The CDR3 spells CASSPQGKGETQYF. The CDR3 DNA follows: TGTGCCAGCAGCCCCCAGGGTAAGGGAGAGACCCAGTACTTC. This chain connects TRBV5-6 to TRBJ2-5; a weak D match, TRBD1 (5 bases). Germline CDR1 is SGHDT and CDR2 is YYEEEE. This CDR3 region has 14 residues. V lost 4 bases and J lost 4, with 14 bases in between.